Each of the 17 T cell receptor beta chains below was sequenced from the same sample in a study of response to subunit inactivated influenza vaccine. TCRdb redid the calling of the RT-PCR reads with MiXCR, one entry per CDR3 protein. Of around 850,000 distinct CDR3 sequences in the sample, roughly 18% were seen once. This specimen consisted of PBMCs from blood, obtained 4 to 6 days after vaccination. The receptor set was obtained from a man in his fifties or sixties who received an inactivated influenza vaccine.

This clonotype was detected only a few times. An end of the junction does not agree with germline; a read error may underlie this. The chain combines TRBV6-6 with TRBJ1-1; the D gene is possibly TRBD1 (6 bases). Germline CDR1 reads MNHNY; CDR2 reads SVGAGI (reference sequence). The CDR3 sequence is 11 residues long. DNA for the CDR3: TGTGCCAGCAGTACGGGAACAGGGTACCAATTT. Amino acid sequence: CASSTGTGYQF.

This clonotype has more than one count but fewer than ten. J is TRBJ1-1 and V is TRBV12-3 or TRBV12-4; D is perhaps TRBD1 (5 bases). The CDR3 has 14 residues. V was cut by 3 bases and J by 5 bases, with 13 bases left in between. The CDR3 protein is CASSFSGRVTEAFF. CDR3 DNA: TGTGCCAGCAGTTTTTCAGGGCGCGTGACTGAAGCTTTCTTT.

The chain has TRBV20-1 and TRBJ2-5; D assignment may be TRBD1 or TRBD2 (6 bases each). Between the trimmed V and J ends, which lost 3 bases and 5 bases, there was a span of 13 bases. The CDR3 totals 13 residues. CDR1 and CDR2 (germline): DFQATT, SNEGSKA (reference sequence). CDR3 residues: CSASLGGRETQYF. The CDR3 DNA is TGCAGTGCTAGTTTGGGGGGCAGGGAGACCCAGTACTTC.

The table lists this clonotype with a few counts. This rearrangement joins TRBV6-2 or TRBV6-3 to TRBJ1-1; tentatively, D is TRBD1 (5 bases). Germline CDR1 reads MNHEY; CDR2 reads SVGEGT. V was pared by 5 bases and J by 4 bases, with 17 bases between. This CDR3 is 15 amino acids long. The DNA of the CDR3 is TGTGCCAGCAGTCTTTCGCAGGGCGAGGGCACTGAAGCTTTCTTT. It codes for CASSLSQGEGTEAFF.

The sample holds a few counts of this clonotype. V and J are TRBV5-1 and TRBJ2-7; TRBD2 matches at 7 bases. The CDR3 consists of 15 residues. J was trimmed by 2 bases and V by 0 bases; bases with no gene match: 5. The germline gives CDR1 SGHRS, CDR2 YFSETQ. The CDR3 nucleotides are TGCGCCAGCAGCTTGGTCGCGGGGGAAACCTACGAGCAGTACTTC. Translation: CASSLVAGETYEQYF.

The chain combines TRBV10-2 with TRBJ2-5; TRBD2 might be the D (6 bases). The V end was cut by 7 bases, the J end by 4 bases, with 16 bases between. Germline V gene sequence: CDR1 WSHSY, CDR2 SAAADI. There are 14 residues in the CDR3. CDR3 protein: CASMPEGGGETQYF. DNA for the CDR3: TGCGCCAGCATGCCGGAGGGTGGAGGAGAGACCCAGTACTTC.

This clonotype was seen a few times. The junction departs from the called germline gene at one end, perhaps through a read error. This rearrangement joins TRBV7-2 to TRBJ2-2, with 8 bases identical to TRBD2. There are 15 residues in the CDR3. Germline V gene lookup returns CDR1 SGHTA and CDR2 FQGNSA. CDR3 in DNA: TGTGCCAGCAGATTAGCGGGGACGAACACCGGGGAGCTGTTTTTT. This codes for CASRLAGTNTGELFF. The whole variable domain, remainder taken from reference TRBV7-2 and TRBJ2-2, is GAGVSQSPSNKVTEKGKDVELRCDPISGHTALYWYRQSLGQGLEFLIYFQGNSAPDKSGLPSDRFSAERTGGSVSTLTIQRTQQEDSAVYLCASRLAGTNTGELFFGEGSRLTVL.

This clonotype was seen only a few times. This chain connects TRBV21-1 to TRBJ2-1; the table's D call, TRBD2, has no DNA check behind it. TRBV21-1 has pseudogene status. The CDR3 has 13 amino acids. CDR3 DNA: TGTGCACCCGCCCAGCGGGGAGACAATGAGCAGTTCTTC. Its protein is CAPAQRGDNEQFF.

V gene TRBV7-8 combines with J gene TRBJ1-5; no clear D. Trimming left V 6 bases short and J 2 bases short, with 11 bases between. This CDR3 is 14 amino acids long. Germline assignment: CDR1 SGHVS and CDR2 FQNEAQ. The CDR3 here is CASSHLAGNQPQHF. The DNA of the CDR3 is TGTGCCAGCAGTCACCTGGCGGGCAATCAGCCCCAGCATTTT. Drawing the rest from reference TRBV7-8 and TRBJ1-5, the complete variable domain is GAGVSQSPRYKVAKRGQDVALRCDPISGHVSLFWYQQALGQGPEFLTYFQNEAQLDKSGLPSDRFFAERPEGSVSTLKIQRTQQEDSAVYLCASSHLAGNQPQHFGDGTRLSIL.

V is TRBV4-1 and J is TRBJ2-5, with D possibly being TRBD1 or TRBD2 (5 bases each). Germline CDR1 MGHRA, CDR2 YSYEKL. V was trimmed by 4 bases and J by 2 bases, leaving 20 bases between them. This CDR3 contains 17 residues. CDR3 nucleotide sequence: TGCGCCAGCAGCCCAGGGACCCCATGGCTGGAGCAAGAGACCCAGTACTTC. It encodes CASSPGTPWLEQETQYF.

The chain recombines TRBV12-3 or TRBV12-4 with TRBJ2-6; D is ambiguous. This CDR3 has 15 residues. Trimming removed 4 bases at V and 0 bases at J, with 7 bases between. CDR3 residues: CASSSQVSGANVLTF. The DNA for the CDR3 is TGTGCCAGCAGTTCTCAGGTCTCTGGGGCCAACGTCCTGACTTTC.

The rearrangement links TRBV29-1 to TRBJ2-5; maybe TRBD1 (6 bases). V was clipped by 4 bases and J by 2 bases, with 8 bases between them. CDR1 and CDR2 from the germline V gene are SQVTM and ANQGSEA. There are 12 residues in the CDR3. CDR3 sequence: CSVVGQQETQYF. The CDR3, as DNA: TGCAGCGTTGTCGGACAGCAAGAGACCCAGTACTTC.

The chain has TRBV6-6 and TRBJ1-6, with D possibly matching TRBD1 (5 bases). The V end was cut by 8 bases, the J end by 4 bases, with 9 bases between. The germline CDR1 and CDR2 sequences are MNHNY and SVGAGI (reference sequence). CDR3 size: 13 residues. The CDR3 region has the DNA TGTGCCAGCCAGGGTTCTTATAATTCACCCCTCCACTTT. Protein product: CASQGSYNSPLHF.

The chain recombines TRBV29-1 with TRBJ1-1; 8 nucleotides line up with TRBD1. Germline V CDR1 and CDR2: SQVTM, ANQGSEA. The CDR3 sequence is 13 residues long. CDR3 coding DNA: TGCAGAGTTACTGGGACAGGGAACACTGAAGCTTTCTTT. As protein: CRVTGTGNTEAFF.

The chain recombines TRBV28 with TRBJ2-1; 11 bases are shared with TRBD2. The junction had 3 bases not matched to a gene; V was cut back by 2 bases and J by 0 bases. This CDR3 has 17 amino acids. Germline lookup yields CDR1 MDHEN and CDR2 SYDVKM. The CDR3 spells CASSLITSGSSYNEQFF. CDR3 nucleotide sequence: TGTGCCAGCAGTTTAATCACTAGCGGGAGCTCCTACAATGAGCAGTTCTTC.

This clonotype was seen more than once but under ten times. The chain links TRBV5-1 to TRBJ2-3; D is possibly TRBD2 (6 bases). Germline V lookup: CDR1 SGHRS, CDR2 YFSETQ. The V end lost 3 bases, the J end lost 1 base, and 18 bases lay between the germline ends. This CDR3 is 17 amino acids long. CDR3: CASSWAKEGRGTDTQYF. The CDR3 nucleotides are TGCGCCAGCAGCTGGGCGAAGGAGGGGCGAGGCACAGATACGCAGTATTTT.

This clonotype appeared many times. V usage is TRBV5-6 and J usage is TRBJ2-3, with 7 bases identical to TRBD2. Germline CDR1 SGHDT, CDR2 YYEEEE. The junction had 4 bases not matched to a gene; V was cut back by 2 bases and J by 4 bases. This CDR3 has 14 residues. CDR3 DNA sequence: TGTGCCAGCAGCTTTGGCGGGAGCCCAGATACGCAGTATTTT. Translating it yields CASSFGGSPDTQYF.